The 5 T cell receptor beta chains reported below all come from one sample, sequenced in a study of cytomegalovirus exposure and HLA in healthy donors. 60 Vbeta and 13 Jbeta primers were used in PCR. Sequencing was performed with immunoSEQ multiplex PCR; in TCRdb, only in-frame clones are kept and a portion is missing. The sample holds under 150,000 clones; about four fifths are singletons and the top ten take 1.6%. The source material was PBMCs. These receptors were taken from a woman aged 18-29 years in good health and CMV-seronegative.

The rearrangement links TRBV27 to TRBJ1-1; perhaps TRBD1 as D (6 bases). This CDR3 spans 13 amino acids. CDR1 and CDR2 from the germline V gene are MNHEY and SMNVEV (reference sequence). V gave up 5 bases and J gave up 8 bases, with 15 bases separating them. The CDR3: CASSPPSQGEAFF. CDR3 sequence (DNA): TGTGCCAGCAGTCCACCCTCACAGGGAGAAGCTTTCTTT.

The V gene is TRBV28, the J gene TRBJ2-3; tentative D call: TRBD2 (5 bases). The V end lost 5 bases, the J end lost 4 bases, and 22 bases lay between the germline ends. The V gene's germline CDR1 is MDHEN and CDR2 SYDVKM. CDR3 length: 17 residues. The CDR3 bases are TGTGCCAGCAGTGGTCTTATACTAGGCCGGAGCGCAGATACGCAGTATTTT. Residues: CASSGLILGRSADTQYF.

A few counts support this clone. This chain uses TRBV28 with TRBJ2-7, with TRBD2 as a possible D gene (6 bases). Germline values: CDR1 MDHEN, CDR2 SYDVKM. The CDR3 runs 12 residues. The V end lost 5 bases, the J end lost 9 bases, and 14 bases lay between the germline ends. The CDR3 DNA reads as TGTGCCAGCAGTGCTCTCCGGGGGAGGCAGTACTTC. Translation gives CASSALRGRQYF.

DNA for the CDR3: TGTGCCAGCAGCGTAGGCACGGGAGGCTATGGCTACACCTTC. It encodes CASSVGTGGYGYTF. The V call is TRBV9, the J call TRBJ1-2, with unresolved D. Germline CDR1 is SGDLS and CDR2 is YYNGEE. The CDR3 is 14 amino acids. Trimming cost V 0 bases and J 4 bases, with 10 bases left between them.

V usage is TRBV5-1 and J usage is TRBJ2-5, with D perhaps TRBD2 (5 bases). The CDR3 consists of 16 residues. Germline loops: CDR1 SGHRS, CDR2 YFSETQ. The ends were cut back, 4 bases at V and 5 bases at J, with 21 bases in the middle. The CDR3 bases are TGCGCCAGCAGCCCTGGAGGAATCCCAATGGGGGAGACCCAGTACTTC. Translated: CASSPGGIPMGETQYF.